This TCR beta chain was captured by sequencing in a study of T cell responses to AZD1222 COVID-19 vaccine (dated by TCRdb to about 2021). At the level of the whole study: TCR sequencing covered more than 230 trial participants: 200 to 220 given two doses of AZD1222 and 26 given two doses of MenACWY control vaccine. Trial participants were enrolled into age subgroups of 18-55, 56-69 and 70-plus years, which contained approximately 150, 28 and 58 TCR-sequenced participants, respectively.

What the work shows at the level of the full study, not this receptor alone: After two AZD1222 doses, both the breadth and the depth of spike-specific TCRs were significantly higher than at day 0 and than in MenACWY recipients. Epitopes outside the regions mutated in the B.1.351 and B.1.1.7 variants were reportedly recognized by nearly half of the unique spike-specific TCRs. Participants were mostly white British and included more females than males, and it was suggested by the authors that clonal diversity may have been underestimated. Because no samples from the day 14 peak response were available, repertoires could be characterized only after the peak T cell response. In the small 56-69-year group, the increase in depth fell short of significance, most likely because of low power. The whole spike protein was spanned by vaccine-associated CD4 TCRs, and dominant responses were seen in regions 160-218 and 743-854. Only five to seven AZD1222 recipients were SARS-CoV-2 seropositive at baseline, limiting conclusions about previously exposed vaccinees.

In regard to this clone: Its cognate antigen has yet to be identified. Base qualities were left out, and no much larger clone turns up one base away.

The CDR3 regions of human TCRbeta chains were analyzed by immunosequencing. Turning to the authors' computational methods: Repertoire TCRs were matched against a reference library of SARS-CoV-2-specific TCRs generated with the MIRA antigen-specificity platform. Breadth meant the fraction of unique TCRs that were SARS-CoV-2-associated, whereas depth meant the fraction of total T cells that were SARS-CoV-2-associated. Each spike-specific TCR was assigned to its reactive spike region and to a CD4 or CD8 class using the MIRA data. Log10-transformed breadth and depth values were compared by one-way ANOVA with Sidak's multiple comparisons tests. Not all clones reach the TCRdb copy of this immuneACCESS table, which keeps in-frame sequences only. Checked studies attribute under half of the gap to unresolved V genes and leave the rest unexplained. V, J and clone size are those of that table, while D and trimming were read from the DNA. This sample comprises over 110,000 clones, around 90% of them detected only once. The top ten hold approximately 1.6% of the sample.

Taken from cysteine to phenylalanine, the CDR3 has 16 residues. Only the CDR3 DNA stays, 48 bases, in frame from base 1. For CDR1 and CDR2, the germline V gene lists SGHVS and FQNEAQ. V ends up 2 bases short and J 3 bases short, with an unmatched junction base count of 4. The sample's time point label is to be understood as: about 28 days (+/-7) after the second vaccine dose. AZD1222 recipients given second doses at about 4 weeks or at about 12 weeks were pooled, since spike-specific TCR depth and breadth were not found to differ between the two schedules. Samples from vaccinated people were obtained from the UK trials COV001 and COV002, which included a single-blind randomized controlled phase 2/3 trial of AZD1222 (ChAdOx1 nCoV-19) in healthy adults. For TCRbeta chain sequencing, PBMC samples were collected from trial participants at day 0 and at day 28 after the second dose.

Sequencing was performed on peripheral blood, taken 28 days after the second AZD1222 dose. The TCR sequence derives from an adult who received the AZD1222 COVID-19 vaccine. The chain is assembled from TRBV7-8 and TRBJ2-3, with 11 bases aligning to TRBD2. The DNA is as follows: TGTGCCAGCAGCTTATTTAGCGGGGGGGTGACAGATACGCAGTATTTT. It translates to CASSLFSGGVTDTQYF.